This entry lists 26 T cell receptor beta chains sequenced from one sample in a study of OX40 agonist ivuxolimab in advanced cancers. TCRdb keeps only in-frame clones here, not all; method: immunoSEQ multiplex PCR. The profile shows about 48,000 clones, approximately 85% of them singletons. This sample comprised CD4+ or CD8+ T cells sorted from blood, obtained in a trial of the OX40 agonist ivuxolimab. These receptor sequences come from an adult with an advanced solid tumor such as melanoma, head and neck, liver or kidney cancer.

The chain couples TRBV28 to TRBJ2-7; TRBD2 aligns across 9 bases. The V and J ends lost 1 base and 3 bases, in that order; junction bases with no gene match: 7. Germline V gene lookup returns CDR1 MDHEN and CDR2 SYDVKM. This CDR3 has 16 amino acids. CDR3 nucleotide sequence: TGTGCCAGCAGTTTATTTAGCGGGAGTGCAGGCTACGAGCAGTACTTC. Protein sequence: CASSLFSGSAGYEQYF. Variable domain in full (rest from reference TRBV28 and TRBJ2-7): DVKVTQSSRYLVKRTGEKVFLECVQDMDHENMFWYRQDPGLGLRLIYFSYDVKMKEKGDIPEGYSVSREKKERFSLILESASTNQTSMYLCASSLFSGSAGYEQYFGPGTRLTVT.

CDR3 sequence reads: CASSLEGVGDTGELFF. The CDR3 region has the DNA TGTGCCAGCAGCTTGGAGGGAGTCGGGGACACCGGGGAGCTGTTTTTT. The J gene is TRBJ2-2, the V gene TRBV5-4; possible D gene TRBD2, 5 bases. Germline V gene sequence: CDR1 SGHNT, CDR2 YYREEE (reference sequence). There are 16 residues in the CDR3. Between the trimmed V and J ends, which lost 0 bases and 3 bases, there was a span of 12 bases.

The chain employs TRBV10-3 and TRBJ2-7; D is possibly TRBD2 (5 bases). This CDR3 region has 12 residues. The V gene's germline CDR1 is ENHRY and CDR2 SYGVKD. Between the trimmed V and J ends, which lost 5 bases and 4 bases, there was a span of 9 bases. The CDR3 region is CAISPSRYEQYF. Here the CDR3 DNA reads TGTGCCATCAGTCCTAGCAGATACGAGCAGTACTTC.

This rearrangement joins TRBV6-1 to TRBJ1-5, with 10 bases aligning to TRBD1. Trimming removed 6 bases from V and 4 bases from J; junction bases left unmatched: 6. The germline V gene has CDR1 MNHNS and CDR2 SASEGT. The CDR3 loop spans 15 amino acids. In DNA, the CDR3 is TGTGCCAGCAGGGTCGGGACAGGGGCTAATCAGCCCCAGCATTTT. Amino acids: CASRVGTGANQPQHF.

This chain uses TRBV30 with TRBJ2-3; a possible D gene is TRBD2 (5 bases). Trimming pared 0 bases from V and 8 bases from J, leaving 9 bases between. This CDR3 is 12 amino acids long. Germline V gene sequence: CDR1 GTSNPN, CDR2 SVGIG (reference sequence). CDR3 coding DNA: TGTGCCTGGAGTGTCCTAGCAGCTACGCAGTATTTT. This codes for CAWSVLAATQYF.

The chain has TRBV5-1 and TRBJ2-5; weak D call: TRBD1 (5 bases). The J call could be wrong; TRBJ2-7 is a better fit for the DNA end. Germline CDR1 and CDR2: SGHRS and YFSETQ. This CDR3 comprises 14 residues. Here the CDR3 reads CASSLQVSSYEQYF. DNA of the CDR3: TGCGCCAGCAGCTTACAGGTTAGCTCCTACGAGCAGTACTTC.

For the CDR3, the DNA is TGTGCCAGCAGCGCCGGGTGGGGACGGACCCAGTACTTC. It codes for CASSAGWGRTQYF. The chain carries TRBV7-2 and TRBJ2-5; tentatively, D is TRBD1 or TRBD2 (5 bases each). Looked up from germline, CDR1 is SGHTA and CDR2 is FQGNSA. This CDR3 region has 13 residues. V was trimmed by 5 bases and J by 7 bases, leaving 14 bases between them.

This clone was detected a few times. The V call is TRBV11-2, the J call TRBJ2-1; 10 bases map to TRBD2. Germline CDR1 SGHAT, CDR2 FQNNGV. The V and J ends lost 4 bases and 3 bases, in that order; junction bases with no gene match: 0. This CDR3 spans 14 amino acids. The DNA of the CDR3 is TGTGCCAGCAGCTCTAGCGGGGGCTACAATGAGCAGTTCTTC. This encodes CASSSSGGYNEQFF. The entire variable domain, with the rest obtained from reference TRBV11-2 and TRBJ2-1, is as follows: EAGVAQSPRYKIIEKRQSVAFWCNPISGHATLYWYQQILGQGPKLLIQFQNNGVVDDSQLPKDRFSAERLKGVDSTLKIQPAKLEDSAVYLCASSSSGGYNEQFFGPGTRLTVL.

The DNA of the CDR3 is TGCAGCGTTGAGGGTGGTCATCAAGAGACCCAGTACTTC. Translation: CSVEGGHQETQYF. The V and J genes are TRBV29-1 and TRBJ2-5; the D is unclear. The CDR3 runs to 13 residues. V lost 3 bases and J lost 2, with 10 bases in between. Per germline, CDR1 SQVTM and CDR2 ANQGSEA. Using reference TRBV29-1 and TRBJ2-5 for the parts outside the CDR3, the full variable domain is SAVISQKPSRDICQRGTSLTIQCQVDSQVTMMFWYRQQPGQSLTLIATANQGSEATYESGFVIDKFPISRPNLTFSTLTVSNMSPEDSSIYLCSVEGGHQETQYFGPGTRLLVL.

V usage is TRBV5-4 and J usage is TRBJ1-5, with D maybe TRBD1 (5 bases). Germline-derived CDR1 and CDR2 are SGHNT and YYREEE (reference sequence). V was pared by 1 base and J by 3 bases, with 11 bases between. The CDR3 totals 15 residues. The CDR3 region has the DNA TGTGCCAGCAGCTTGCAGGGTACAGCCAATCAGCCCCAGCATTTT. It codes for CASSLQGTANQPQHF. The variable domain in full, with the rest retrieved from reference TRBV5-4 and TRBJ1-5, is ETGVTQSPTHLIKTRGQQVTLRCSSQSGHNTVSWYQQALGQGPQFIFQYYREEENGRGNFPPRFSGLQFPNYSSELNVNALELDDSALYLCASSLQGTANQPQHFGDGTRLSIL.

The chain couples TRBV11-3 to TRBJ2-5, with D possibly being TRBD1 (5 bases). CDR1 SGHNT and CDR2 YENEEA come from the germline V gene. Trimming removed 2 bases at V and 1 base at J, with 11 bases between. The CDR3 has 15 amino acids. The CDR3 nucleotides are TGTGCCAGCAGCTTACGGTGGGGCTCCCAAGAGACCCAGTACTTC. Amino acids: CASSLRWGSQETQYF.

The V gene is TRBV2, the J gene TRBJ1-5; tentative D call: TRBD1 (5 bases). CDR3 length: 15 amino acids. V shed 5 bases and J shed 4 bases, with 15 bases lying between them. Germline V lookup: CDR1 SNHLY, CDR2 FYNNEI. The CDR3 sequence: CASSRGALGNQPQHF. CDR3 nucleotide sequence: TGTGCCAGCAGTCGTGGGGCCCTGGGAAATCAGCCCCAGCATTTT.

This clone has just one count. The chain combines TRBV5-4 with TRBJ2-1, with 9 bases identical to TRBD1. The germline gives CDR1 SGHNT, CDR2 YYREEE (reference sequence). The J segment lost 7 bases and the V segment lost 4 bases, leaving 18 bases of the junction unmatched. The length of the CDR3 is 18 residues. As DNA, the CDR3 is TGTGCCAGCAGCCCCGGTGGTCCCGGGACAGGGAGGGTGAATGAGCAGTTCTTC. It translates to CASSPGGPGTGRVNEQFF.

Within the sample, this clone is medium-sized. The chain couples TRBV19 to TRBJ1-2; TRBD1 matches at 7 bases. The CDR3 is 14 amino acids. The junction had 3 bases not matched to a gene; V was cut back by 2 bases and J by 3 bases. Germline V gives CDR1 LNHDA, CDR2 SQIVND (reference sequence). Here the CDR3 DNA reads TGTGCCAGTAGTATATCGGACAGGTACTATGGCTACACCTTC. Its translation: CASSISDRYYGYTF.

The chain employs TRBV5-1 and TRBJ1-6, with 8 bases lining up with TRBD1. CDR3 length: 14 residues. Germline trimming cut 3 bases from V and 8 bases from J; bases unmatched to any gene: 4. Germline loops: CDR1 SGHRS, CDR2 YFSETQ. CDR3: CASSSQGEDSPLHF. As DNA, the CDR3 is TGCGCCAGCAGCTCACAGGGGGAGGATTCACCCCTCCACTTT. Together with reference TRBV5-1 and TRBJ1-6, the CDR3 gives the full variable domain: KAGVTQTPRYLIKTRGQQVTLSCSPISGHRSVSWYQQTPGQGLQFLFEYFSETQRNKGNFPGRFSGRQFSNSRSEMNVSTLELGDSALYLCASSSQGEDSPLHFGNGTRLTVT.

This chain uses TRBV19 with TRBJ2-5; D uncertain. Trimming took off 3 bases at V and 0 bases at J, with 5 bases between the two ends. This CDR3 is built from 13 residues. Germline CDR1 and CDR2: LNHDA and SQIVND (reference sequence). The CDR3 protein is CASSIKYQETQYF. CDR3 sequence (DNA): TGTGCCAGTAGTATTAAGTACCAAGAGACCCAGTACTTC.

CDR3 loop: CASSVRGEVTLHF. DNA for the CDR3: TGTGCCAGCAGTGTGAGAGGTGAAGTGACCCTCCACTTT. This chain joins TRBV5-4 and TRBJ1-6; D gene ambiguous. Trimming took off 5 bases at V and 14 bases at J, with 17 bases between the two ends. CDR3 length: 13 amino acids. CDR1 is SGHNT and CDR2 is YYREEE in the germline V gene (reference sequence).

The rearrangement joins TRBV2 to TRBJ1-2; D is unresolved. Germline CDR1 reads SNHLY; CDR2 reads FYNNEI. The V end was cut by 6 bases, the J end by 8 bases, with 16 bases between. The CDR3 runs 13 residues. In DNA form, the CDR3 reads TGTGCCAGCAGCGTCGATCCCGCGGCCGGCTACACCTTC. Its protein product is CASSVDPAAGYTF. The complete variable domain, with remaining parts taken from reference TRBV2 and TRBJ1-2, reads EPEVTQTPSHQVTQMGQEVILRCVPISNHLYFYWYRQILGQKVEFLVSFYNNEISEKSEIFDDQFSVERPDGSNFTLKIRSTKLEDSAMYFCASSVDPAAGYTFGSGTRLTVV.

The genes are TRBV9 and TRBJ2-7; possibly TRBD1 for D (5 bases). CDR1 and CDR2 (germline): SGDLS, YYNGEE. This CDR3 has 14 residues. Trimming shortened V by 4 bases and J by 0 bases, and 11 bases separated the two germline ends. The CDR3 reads CASSPQGFSYEQYF. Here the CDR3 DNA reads TGTGCCAGCAGCCCCCAGGGTTTCTCCTACGAGCAGTACTTC.

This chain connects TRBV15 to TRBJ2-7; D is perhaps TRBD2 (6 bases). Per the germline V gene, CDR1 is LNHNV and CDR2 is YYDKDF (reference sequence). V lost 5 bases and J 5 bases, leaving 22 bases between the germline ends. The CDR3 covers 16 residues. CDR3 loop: CATSGKSFGTWDEQYF. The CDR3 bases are TGTGCCACCAGCGGAAAATCCTTCGGGACTTGGGACGAGCAGTACTTC.

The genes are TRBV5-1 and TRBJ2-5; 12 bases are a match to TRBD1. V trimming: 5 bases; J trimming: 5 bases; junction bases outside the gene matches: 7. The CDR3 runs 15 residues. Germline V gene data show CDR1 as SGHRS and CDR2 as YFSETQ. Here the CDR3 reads CASRPGTGGSETQYF. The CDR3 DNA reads TGCGCCAGCAGACCCGGGACAGGGGGCTCGGAGACCCAGTACTTC.

Here the CDR3 reads CASSSTSGKSYEQYF. CDR3 DNA: TGCGCCAGCAGCTCGACTAGCGGGAAGTCCTACGAGCAGTACTTC. This sequence joins TRBV10-2 and TRBJ2-7; TRBD2 aligns across 11 bases. The CDR3 runs 15 residues. CDR1 is WSHSY, CDR2 SAAADI, per germline. The junction had 5 bases not matched to a gene; V was cut back by 6 bases and J by 1 base.

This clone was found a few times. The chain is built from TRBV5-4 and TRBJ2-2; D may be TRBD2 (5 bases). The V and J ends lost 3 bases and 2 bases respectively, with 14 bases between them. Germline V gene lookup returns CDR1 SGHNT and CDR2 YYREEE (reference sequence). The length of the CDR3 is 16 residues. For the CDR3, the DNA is TGTGCCAGCAGCTCGGGGTCCGGCAGAAACACCGGGGAGCTGTTTTTT. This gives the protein CASSSGSGRNTGELFF.

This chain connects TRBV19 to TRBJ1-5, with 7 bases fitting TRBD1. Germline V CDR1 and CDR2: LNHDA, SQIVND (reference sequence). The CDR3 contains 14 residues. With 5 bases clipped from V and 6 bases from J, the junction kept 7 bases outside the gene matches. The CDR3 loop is CASSFPGGGQPQHF. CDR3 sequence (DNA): TGTGCCAGTAGTTTTCCAGGGGGGGGTCAGCCCCAGCATTTT.

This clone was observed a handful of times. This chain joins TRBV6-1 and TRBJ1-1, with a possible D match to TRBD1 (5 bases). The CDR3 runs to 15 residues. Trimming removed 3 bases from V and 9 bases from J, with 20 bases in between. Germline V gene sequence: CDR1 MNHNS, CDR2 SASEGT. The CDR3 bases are TGTGCCAGCAGTGACCTCCCCGGGACTACAAAGAAAGCTTTCTTT. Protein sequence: CASSDLPGTTKKAFF.

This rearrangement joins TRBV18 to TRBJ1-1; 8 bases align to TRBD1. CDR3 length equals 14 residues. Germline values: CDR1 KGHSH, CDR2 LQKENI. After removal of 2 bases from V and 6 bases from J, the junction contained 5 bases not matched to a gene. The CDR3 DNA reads TGTGCCAGCTCACCAACAGGGGGTGAGGCTGAAGCTTTCTTT. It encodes CASSPTGGEAEAFF.